The next 4 T cell receptor beta chains were all read from a single sample in a study of cytomegalovirus exposure and HLA in healthy donors. Primers for the PCR totalled 60 Vbeta and 13 Jbeta. Produced via immunoSEQ multiplex PCR; TCRdb's table is partial and in-frame only. The sample records under 200,000 clones, about three quarters being singletons. The source material was PBMCs. The receptors derive from a woman aged 50 to 60 in good health and CMV-seropositive.

This clone was found a few times. The CDR3 DNA reads TGCGCCAGCACCGCCGACTTGCCCTACGAGCAGTACTTC. It translates to CASTADLPYEQYF. V gene TRBV5-1 combines with J gene TRBJ2-7; D call uncertain. The V and J ends lost 6 bases and 2 bases respectively, with 12 bases between them. The CDR3 consists of 13 residues. Germline assignment: CDR1 SGHRS and CDR2 YFSETQ.

The chain uses TRBV4-1 and TRBJ2-1, with TRBD2 matching over 10 bases. The V and J ends lost 4 bases and 3 bases, in that order; junction bases with no gene match: 3. This CDR3 comprises 15 residues. Germline V gene lookup returns CDR1 MGHRA and CDR2 YSYEKL. The DNA for the CDR3 is TGCGCCAGCAGCCGCGGACTAGCGGACTACAATGAGCAGTTCTTC. Encoded protein: CASSRGLADYNEQFF.

The chain recombines TRBV5-1 with TRBJ2-3; D might be TRBD1 (5 bases). This CDR3 has 15 amino acids. V lost 4 bases and J 2 bases, leaving 14 bases between the germline ends. Germline CDR1 reads SGHRS; CDR2 reads YFSETQ. The CDR3 region has the DNA TGCGCCAGCAGCCCCAGGGTGCGGTACACAGATACGCAGTATTTT. Its translation: CASSPRVRYTDTQYF.

This rearrangement joins TRBV28 to TRBJ2-7, with 9 bases matching TRBD1. V was clipped by 6 bases and J by 3 bases; unmatched bases: 9. This CDR3 spans 15 amino acids. Germline lookup yields CDR1 MDHEN and CDR2 SYDVKM. CDR3 bases: TGTGCCAGCAGGCCTCCGGGACAGGGTATCTACGAGCAGTACTTC. This sequence encodes CASRPPGQGIYEQYF.